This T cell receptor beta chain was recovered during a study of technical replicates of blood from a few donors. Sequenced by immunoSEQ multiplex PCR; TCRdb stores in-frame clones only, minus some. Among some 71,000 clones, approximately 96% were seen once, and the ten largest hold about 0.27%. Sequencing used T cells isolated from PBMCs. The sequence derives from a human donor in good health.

CDR3 in amino acids: CASSLFGGRPHEQYF. The DNA of the CDR3 is TGTGCCAGCAGTTTATTTGGCGGGAGGCCCCACGAGCAGTACTTC. V gene TRBV28 combines with J gene TRBJ2-7; TRBD2 aligns across 8 bases. Trimming at V came to 1 base and at J to 5 bases, leaving 7 bases not matched to a gene. Germline lookup yields CDR1 MDHEN and CDR2 SYDVKM. The CDR3 sequence is 15 residues long.